The 17 T cell receptor beta chains below were found in one sample sequenced in a study of T-cell memory formation after mild COVID-19. MiXCR, run by TCRdb on the 5' RACE reads, gives a single entry per CDR3 protein. The sample has approximately 210,000 distinct CDR3 sequences, roughly a tenth seen once. Sample: PBMCs or a T cell subset sorted from them (not recorded which). The receptors shown here come from a man aged 18 to 35 who had mild COVID-19 (a few samples of this study predate the infection). Cell type and time point are not known.

The V and J genes are TRBV7-8 and TRBJ1-1; D is undetermined. The CDR3 runs 15 residues. Germline lookup yields CDR1 SGHVS and CDR2 FQNEAQ. The germline V and J ends were trimmed by 6 bases and 2 bases, with 16 bases remaining between them. In DNA, the CDR3 is TGTGCCAGCAGTCAACTGGGAGGTCCTAACACTGAAGCTTTCTTT. It codes for CASSQLGGPNTEAFF.

The chain has TRBV7-2 and TRBJ2-5; 10 nucleotides line up with TRBD2. The CDR3 has 16 amino acids. From germline, CDR1 is SGHTA and CDR2 FQGNSA. V was clipped by 5 bases and J by 12 bases; unmatched bases: 18. The CDR3 protein is CASSPGLAGASGLEYF. In DNA, the CDR3 is TGTGCCAGCAGCCCCGGGCTAGCGGGGGCCTCAGGACTTGAGTACTTC.

In this sample, this clonotype turned up many times. The rearrangement joins TRBV20-1 to TRBJ2-3, with 12 nucleotides matching TRBD2. In germline, CDR1 is DFQATT, CDR2 SNEGSKA (reference sequence). The CDR3 runs 15 residues. V gave up 7 bases and J gave up 1 base; unmatched junction bases: 6. The CDR3 region has the DNA TGCAGTGTCGACCTAGCGGGGGGGGGCACAGATACGCAGTATTTT. Translated, it gives CSVDLAGGGTDTQYF.

CDR3 DNA: TGTGCCAGCAGCTTAGACGGGGGACACTATGGCTACACCTTC. The encoded protein is CASSLDGGHYGYTF. The chain uses TRBV7-2 and TRBJ1-2; tentatively, D is TRBD1 (5 bases). Germline assignment: CDR1 SGHTA and CDR2 FQGNSA. With 1 base removed from V and 3 bases from J, the gap between germline ends came to 9 bases. The CDR3 has 14 residues.

V and J are TRBV5-1 and TRBJ2-1; D might be TRBD2 (5 bases). Trimming took off 0 bases at V and 9 bases at J, with 19 bases between the two ends. This CDR3 has 16 amino acids. Germline lookup yields CDR1 SGHRS and CDR2 YFSETQ. The CDR3 DNA reads as TGCGCCAGCAGCTTGGGGGCGGGTCGAGGTGGTAGTGAGCAGTTCTTC. It translates to CASSLGAGRGGSEQFF.

The chain joins TRBV5-4 to TRBJ2-2; no clear D. Germline V gives CDR1 SGHNT, CDR2 YYREEE (reference sequence). The CDR3 runs to 14 residues. Trimming pared 0 bases from V and 6 bases from J, leaving 9 bases between. This CDR3 is CASSLEGFSGELFF. The CDR3 DNA reads as TGTGCCAGCAGCTTGGAGGGTTTTTCCGGGGAGCTGTTTTTT.

The chain has TRBV4-1 and TRBJ2-7; D tentatively fits TRBD1 or TRBD2 (5 bases each). The germline CDR1 and CDR2 sequences are MGHRA and YSYEKL. Between the trimmed V and J ends, which lost 1 base and 6 bases, there was a span of 13 bases. The CDR3 runs 14 residues. CDR3 in amino acids: CASSQGTQSGEQYV. The CDR3 DNA follows: TGCGCCAGCAGCCAAGGGACACAAAGCGGCGAGCAGTACGTC.

This chain links TRBV24-1 with TRBJ2-1; the D call may be TRBD1 or TRBD2 (5 bases each). Germline V gene data show CDR1 as KGHDR and CDR2 as SFDVKD. V lost 5 bases and J 13 bases, leaving 17 bases between the germline ends. The CDR3 runs 13 residues. Here the CDR3 reads CATSANVRGDQFF. CDR3 in DNA: TGTGCCACCAGTGCCAATGTACGAGGGGATCAGTTCTTC.

This clonotype was seen a handful of times. CDR3 bases: TGTGCCAGCAGCCAAGTTGTAGGGGGCTCCGGGAGGAATACGCAGTATTTT. Amino acid sequence: CASSQVVGGSGRNTQYF. The chain is built from TRBV14 and TRBJ2-3; either TRBD1 or TRBD2 may supply D (7 bases each). V was cut by 1 base and J by 7 bases, with 21 bases left in between. Germline V gene data show CDR1 as SGHDN and CDR2 as FVKESK. CDR3 length: 17 residues.

The chain couples TRBV5-1 to TRBJ2-3, with D uncertain. This CDR3 spans 16 amino acids. Germline V gene sequence: CDR1 SGHRS, CDR2 YFSETQ. Trimming left V 0 bases short and J 0 bases short, with 11 bases between. The CDR3 sequence is CASSLGARSSTDTQYF. For the CDR3, the DNA is TGCGCCAGCAGCTTGGGGGCCAGATCTAGCACAGATACGCAGTATTTT.

This clonotype was recorded a few times. The chain employs TRBV29-1 and TRBJ2-1; a possible D gene is TRBD1 (6 bases). Germline-derived CDR1 and CDR2 are SQVTM and ANQGSEA. The CDR3 has 16 residues. Between the trimmed V and J ends, which lost 4 bases and 0 bases, there was a span of 16 bases. The CDR3: CSVAHRRGFSYNEQFF. CDR3 sequence (DNA): TGCAGCGTTGCCCATCGCAGGGGATTCTCCTACAATGAGCAGTTCTTC.

The genes are TRBV28 and TRBJ2-1; D gene ambiguous. This CDR3 spans 14 amino acids. Germline loops: CDR1 MDHEN, CDR2 SYDVKM. V lost 10 bases to trimming and J lost 2 bases, with 15 bases between them. The CDR3 sequence: CAILPPLPYNEQFF. CDR3 coding DNA: TGTGCCATCCTCCCCCCGTTACCCTACAATGAGCAGTTCTTC.

The rearrangement uses TRBV18 and TRBJ1-2; 7 bases fit TRBD1. J lost 3 bases, V lost 5 bases, and 3 bases had no gene match. The germline V gene has CDR1 KGHSH and CDR2 LQKENI. This CDR3 has 13 amino acids. The CDR3 reads CASSADRDYGYTF. CDR3 DNA sequence: TGTGCCAGCTCAGCTGACAGGGACTATGGCTACACCTTC.

This clonotype has a count of ten or more. This sequence joins TRBV4-2 and TRBJ2-7; D call uncertain. Germline V gene sequence: CDR1 LGHNA, CDR2 YNFKEQ. The CDR3 length is 13 residues. Trimming pared 0 bases from V and 4 bases from J, leaving 7 bases between. The CDR3 loop reads CASSQDRDYEQYF. The CDR3 region has the DNA TGTGCCAGCAGCCAAGATAGGGATTACGAGCAGTACTTC.

This chain uses TRBV6-2 or TRBV6-3 with TRBJ1-2, with D perhaps TRBD1 (6 bases). In germline, CDR1 is MNHEY, CDR2 SVGEGT. There are 15 residues in the CDR3. V was clipped by 7 bases and J by 4 bases, with 19 bases between them. The CDR3: CASNDPGDSFYGYTF. Here the CDR3 DNA reads TGTGCCAGCAATGACCCAGGGGACTCTTTCTATGGCTACACCTTC.

The genes are TRBV5-1 and TRBJ2-3, with unresolved D. The CDR3 totals 13 residues. Trimming took 2 bases from V and 5 from J, leaving 9 bases between them. Germline CDR1 and CDR2: SGHRS and YFSETQ. For the CDR3, the DNA is TGCGCCAGCAGCTTCGAGCAAAAAGATACGCAGTATTTT. Encoded protein: CASSFEQKDTQYF.

This clonotype was detected only a few times. The chain recombines TRBV7-2 with TRBJ2-4; D remains ambiguous. V lost 7 bases and J 0 bases, leaving 7 bases between the germline ends. The CDR3 runs to 13 residues. Per the germline V gene, CDR1 is SGHTA and CDR2 is FQGNSA. The CDR3 reads CASTETAKNIQYF. The CDR3 region has the DNA TGTGCCAGCACTGAGACAGCCAAAAACATTCAGTACTTC.